The TCR beta chain under discussion was sequenced for a study of shared clonotypes between healthy human individuals. Across the whole study: CD4 naive and memory got three plates each, CD8 naive two, CD8 memory one. Study-wide results and caveats: Generally, naive subsets came out with larger estimated richness than memory subsets. The donor pool, a small one, limited the genetic and exposure-history diversity represented. A few donors showed sharing of around 5% of naive CD4 clonotypes.

The V gene lost 0 bases and the J gene lost 0 bases, with 8 bases spanning the gap. The germline CDR1 and CDR2 sequences are LGHNA and YSLEER. The CDR3 totals 15 residues. Notes on this clone: Its matching antigen is unknown.

It was CD45RO-negative cells, positively selected for CCR7, that made up naive CD8 cells, with terminally differentiated effector memory CD45RA+ cells excluded. Profiling relied on immunoSEQ multiplex PCR, and the TCRdb table lists in-frame clones only, not all of them. The sample includes about 1,800,000 clones, around 96% of them seen just once. The J gene is TRBJ1-1, the V gene TRBV4-3; D is ambiguous. The receptor was derived from a man aged 18 to 30 in good health. Sample: naive CD8+ T cells sorted from blood. Here the CDR3 DNA reads TGCGCCAGCAGCCAAGACAGCCAGATGAACACTGAAGCTTTCTTT. As protein: CASSQDSQMNTEAFF.